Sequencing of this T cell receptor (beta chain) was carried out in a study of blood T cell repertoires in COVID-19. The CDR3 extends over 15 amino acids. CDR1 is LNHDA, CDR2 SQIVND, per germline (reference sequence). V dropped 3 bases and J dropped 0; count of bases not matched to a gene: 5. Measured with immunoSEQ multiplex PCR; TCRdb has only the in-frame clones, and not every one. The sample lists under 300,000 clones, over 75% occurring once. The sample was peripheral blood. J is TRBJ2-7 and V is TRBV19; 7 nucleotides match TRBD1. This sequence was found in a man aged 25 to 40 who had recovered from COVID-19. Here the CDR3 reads CASSIRDSSSYEQYF. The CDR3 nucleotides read TGTGCCAGTAGTATCCGGGACAGCAGCTCCTACGAGCAGTACTTC. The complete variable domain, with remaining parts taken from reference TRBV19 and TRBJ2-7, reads DGGITQSPKYLFRKEGQNVTLSCEQNLNHDAMYWYRQDPGQGLRLIYYSQIVNDFQKGDIAEGYSVSREKKESFPLTVTSAQKNPTAFYLCASSIRDSSSYEQYFGPGTRLTVT.